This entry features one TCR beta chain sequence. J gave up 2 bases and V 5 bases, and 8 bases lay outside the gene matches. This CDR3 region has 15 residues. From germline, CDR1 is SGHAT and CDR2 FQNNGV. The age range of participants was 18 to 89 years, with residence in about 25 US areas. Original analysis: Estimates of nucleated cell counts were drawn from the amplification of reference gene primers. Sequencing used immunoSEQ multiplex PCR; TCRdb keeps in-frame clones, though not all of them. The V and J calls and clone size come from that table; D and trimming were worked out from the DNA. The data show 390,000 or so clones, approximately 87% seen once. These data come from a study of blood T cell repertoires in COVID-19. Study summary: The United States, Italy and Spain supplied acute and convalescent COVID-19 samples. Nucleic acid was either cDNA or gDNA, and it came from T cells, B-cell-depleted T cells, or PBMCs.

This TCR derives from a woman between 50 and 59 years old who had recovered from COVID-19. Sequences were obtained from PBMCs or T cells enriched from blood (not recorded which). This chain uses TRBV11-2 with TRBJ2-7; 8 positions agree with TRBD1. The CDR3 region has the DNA TGTGCCAGCAGCATTTCCGACAGGGGCCCCTACGAGCAGTACTTC. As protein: CASSISDRGPYEQYF.